This TCR beta chain originates from a study of cytomegalovirus exposure and HLA in healthy donors. Whole-study results and caveats: Prediction of most subjects' HLA-A and HLA-B alleles by TCR beta sequences was reportedly accurate.

This clone appeared once. The antigen is unknown. This CDR3 is 15 amino acids long. V dropped 4 bases and J dropped 4 bases, with 16 bases sitting between them. In germline, CDR1 is LNHNV, CDR2 YYDKDF (reference sequence). Vbeta (60) and Jbeta (13) primers were used in the PCR. Data came from immunoSEQ multiplex PCR; TCRdb stores just in-frame clones and leaves some out. The sample shows roughly 190,000 clones, around 83% of them seen only once. The material sequenced was PBMCs. The genes are TRBV15 and TRBJ1-2; unclear D gene. The clonotype originates from a middle-aged man in good health and CMV-seropositive. The CDR3 loop is CATSTQEPTFYGYTF. Written as DNA, the CDR3 is TGTGCCACCAGCACCCAGGAACCAACCTTCTATGGCTACACCTTC.